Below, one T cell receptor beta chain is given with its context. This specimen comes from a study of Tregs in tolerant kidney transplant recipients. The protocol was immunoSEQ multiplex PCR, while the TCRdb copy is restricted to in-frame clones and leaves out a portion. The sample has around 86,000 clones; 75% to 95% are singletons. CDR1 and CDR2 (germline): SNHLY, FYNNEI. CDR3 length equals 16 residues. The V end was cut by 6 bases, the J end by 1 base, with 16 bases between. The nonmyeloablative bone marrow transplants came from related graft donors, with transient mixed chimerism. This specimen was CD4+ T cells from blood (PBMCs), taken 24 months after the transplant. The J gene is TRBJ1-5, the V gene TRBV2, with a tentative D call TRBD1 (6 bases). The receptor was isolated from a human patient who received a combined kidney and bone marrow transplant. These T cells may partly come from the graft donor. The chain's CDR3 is CASSQPNRASNQPQHF. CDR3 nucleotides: TGTGCCAGCAGCCAACCGAACAGGGCCAGCAATCAGCCCCAGCATTTT.